This T cell receptor (beta chain) was captured by sequencing in a study of cytomegalovirus exposure and HLA in healthy donors. Study-level background: Early release data held 85 million or so unique TCRs from HLA-typed donors. There were approximately 400 genotyped donors. Of these, roughly 80% fell in the genetic ancestry cluster associated with self-reported Caucasian donors.

Study-wide results and caveats: Earlier analysis found most TCR beta V segments productive about 87% or about 30% of the time.

As to this clone: As yet, its antigen is unknown.

The PCR ran on 60 Vbeta and 13 Jbeta primers. How the authors handled the data: Counted up in a later analysis, unique TCR beta chains came to some 82 million, with around 10 million shared. Sequenced by immunoSEQ multiplex PCR; TCRdb stores in-frame clones only, minus some. From that table come the V and J calls and clone size; the DNA was used to work out D and trimming. The data show some 130,000 clones, 80% seen once. Germline CDR1 reads MDHEN; CDR2 reads SYDVKM. The V and J ends lost 3 bases and 5 bases, in that order; junction bases with no gene match: 18. The CDR3 totals 18 residues. The source material was PBMCs. This clonotype was obtained from a man aged 30 to 39 in good health and CMV-seronegative. The chain is built from TRBV28 and TRBJ2-5; 7 bases match TRBD2. The CDR3 sequence is CASSFYLNHRGSEETQYF. CDR3 bases: TGTGCCAGCAGTTTTTATCTCAATCATCGCGGGAGCGAGGAGACCCAGTACTTC.